These T cell receptor beta chains were read from a single sample in a study of blood T cells in healthy people across ages. TCRdb independently ran MiXCR on the 5' RACE reads; one entry per CDR3 protein. In the table there are some 1.4 million distinct CDR3 sequences, around 42% of which are singletons. The material sequenced was blood. Receptors were obtained from a young woman in good health. Both conserved end residues are part of each CDR3. A D gene is named only where the DNA matches it firmly. For some rows the clone size is stated as once, few or many, or as a class when expanded; others skip it.

D: NA; V: TRBV7-9; J: TRBJ2-7; size: few; DNA: TGTGCCAGAAGGACAGTGAACTGTTACGAGCAGTACTTC; CDR3: CARRTVNCYEQYF
D: NA; V: TRBV24-1; J: TRBJ2-2; size: once; DNA: TGTGCCACTGAGGGGGTGGAAAACACCGGGGAGCTGTTTTTT; CDR3: CATEGVENTGELFF
D: TRBD2; V: TRBV2; J: TRBJ2-3; size: once; DNA: TGTGCCAGCAGTCAAGGGGCGGGGGGGGGAACAGATACGCAGTATTTT; CDR3: CASSQGAGGGTDTQYF
D: NA; V: TRBV12-5; J: TRBJ2-2; size: NA; DNA: TGTGCTAGTGGTTCCAACCCCCTTTTTAGCGGTCAATACACCGGGGAGCTGTTTTTT; CDR3: CASGSNPLFSGQYTGELFF
D: TRBD2; V: TRBV6-4; J: TRBJ2-3; size: NA; DNA: TGTGCCAGCAGCGAACTAGCGGGGGCCATCACAGATACGCAGTATTTT; CDR3: CASSELAGAITDTQYF
D: TRBD2; V: TRBV4-2; J: TRBJ2-5; size: NA; DNA: TGTGCCAGCAGCCAAGACCAAAGAGGAGCTAGCGGGATCCCAGAGACCCAGTACTTC; CDR3: CASSQDQRGASGIPETQYF
D: NA; V: TRBV12-3/TRBV12-4; J: TRBJ1-1; size: many; DNA: TGTGCCAGCAGTCACCTCCAAGCTTTCTTT; CDR3: CASSHLQAFF
D: NA; V: TRBV3-1; J: TRBJ2-7; size: few; DNA: TGTGCCAGCAGCCATGGGTCAGACCAGCCCCAGTACTTC; CDR3: CASSHGSDQPQYF
D: NA; V: TRBV6-5; J: TRBJ1-3; size: NA; DNA: TGTGCCAACCTGACAGTCTCTGGAAACACCATATATTTT; CDR3: CANLTVSGNTIYF
D: NA; V: TRBV20-1; J: TRBJ2-1; size: few; DNA: TGCAGTGCCGAGGGTAGCGGAGCTCAGGGGGGTAATGAGCAGTTCTTC; CDR3: CSAEGSGAQGGNEQFF
D: TRBD1; V: TRBV2; J: TRBJ1-1; size: NA; DNA: TGTGTCAGTGTCCCGCGACAGGGGTCTACTGAAGCTTTCTTT; CDR3: CVSVPRQGSTEAFF
D: TRBD1; V: TRBV5-1; J: TRBJ1-4; size: few; DNA: TGCGCCAGCAGCCTTTCCGGGACAGGATATGAAAAACTGTTTTTT; CDR3: CASSLSGTGYEKLFF
D: NA; V: TRBV12-5; J: TRBJ2-5; size: few; DNA: TGTGCTAGTGGTTTACGGGAACAAGAGACCCAGTACTTC; CDR3: CASGLREQETQYF
D: NA; V: TRBV14; J: TRBJ1-2; size: few; DNA: TGTGCCAGCAGCCAACTTGTAGGACTTGACTATGGCTACACCTTC; CDR3: CASSQLVGLDYGYTF
D: NA; V: TRBV12-3/TRBV12-4; J: TRBJ2-3; size: few; DNA: TGTGCCAGCGGAGACACCGGGCCCGCAGATACGCAGTATTTT; CDR3: CASGDTGPADTQYF
D: NA; V: TRBV10-3; J: TRBJ2-1; size: once; DNA: TGTGCCATCGGGTGGCTAGGAAATGAGCAGTTCTTC; CDR3: CAIGWLGNEQFF
D: TRBD2; V: TRBV12-3/TRBV12-4; J: TRBJ2-5; size: many; DNA: TGTGCCAGCAGTTCGGGAGGTCGAGAGACCCAGTACTTC; CDR3: CASSSGGRETQYF
D: NA; V: TRBV20-1; J: TRBJ2-1; size: many; DNA: TGCAGTGCCCCTACAGGAGTGGATGAGCAGTTCTTC; CDR3: CSAPTGVDEQFF
D: NA; V: TRBV2; J: TRBJ1-1; size: few; DNA: TGTGCCAGCAGAGCCTCGACAGGTTACACTGAAGCTTTCTTT; CDR3: CASRASTGYTEAFF
D: NA; V: TRBV4-2; J: TRBJ2-7; size: NA; DNA: TGTGCCAGCAGGTTGGCGGACCGCGCCGAGCAGTACTTC; CDR3: CASRLADRAEQYF
D: NA; V: TRBV6-1; J: TRBJ2-7; size: NA; DNA: TGTGCCAGCAATGAGGTTCTCGACGAGCAGTACTTC; CDR3: CASNEVLDEQYF
D: TRBD2; V: TRBV20-1; J: TRBJ2-4; size: many; DNA: TGCAGTGCTAGACTCCCTAGCGGGGGGGGCAGGAACATTCAGTACTTC; CDR3: CSARLPSGGGRNIQYF
D: TRBD2; V: TRBV5-6; J: TRBJ2-7; size: NA; DNA: TGTGCCAGCAGCAACGGACTAGCTCGGGAGCAGTACTTC; CDR3: CASSNGLAREQYF
D: NA; V: TRBV4-1; J: TRBJ1-4; size: NA; DNA: TGCGCCAGCAGCCAAGGACCCCAGGGCAAGGAAAAACTGTTTTTT; CDR3: CASSQGPQGKEKLFF
D: NA; V: TRBV6-6; J: TRBJ1-2; size: NA; DNA: TGTGCCGGCAGTTACCCCTATGGCTACACCTTC; CDR3: CAGSYPYGYTF
D: NA; V: TRBV10-1; J: TRBJ1-6; size: NA; DNA: TGCGCCAGCAGTGAGTCGAAGGCGGGACACAATTCACCCCTCCACTTT; CDR3: CASSESKAGHNSPLHF
D: NA; V: TRBV29-1; J: TRBJ2-3; size: few; DNA: TGCAGCGGGGAATTCGGGACTCTCACAGATACGCAGTATTTT; CDR3: CSGEFGTLTDTQYF
D: TRBD2; V: TRBV3-1; J: TRBJ2-5; size: NA; DNA: TGTGCCAGCAGCCAAGTAGGGACTAGCGTCCAAGAGACCCAGTACTTC; CDR3: CASSQVGTSVQETQYF
D: TRBD1; V: TRBV6-6; J: TRBJ1-4; size: NA; DNA: TGTGCCAGCAGCCGAGGGACAGGACATAATGAAAAACTGTTTTTT; CDR3: CASSRGTGHNEKLFF
D: TRBD1; V: TRBV5-1; J: TRBJ2-1; size: many; DNA: TGCGCCAGCAGCCCTGGGGACAGGCAAGACAATGAGCAGTTCTTC; CDR3: CASSPGDRQDNEQFF
D: NA; V: TRBV25-1; J: TRBJ2-1; size: few; DNA: TGTGCCAGCAAACTAGATCTCACTGAGCAGTTCTTC; CDR3: CASKLDLTEQFF
D: TRBD1; V: TRBV20-1; J: TRBJ2-5; size: NA; DNA: TGCAGTGCTAGAGATCAGGGGGAGCAGTACTTC; CDR3: CSARDQGEQYF
D: TRBD2; V: TRBV5-1; J: TRBJ2-7; size: NA; DNA: TGCGCCAGCAGCCCTTCACCTCTAGCGGGGGGGCGCTACGAGCAGTACTTC; CDR3: CASSPSPLAGGRYEQYF
D: NA; V: TRBV20-1; J: TRBJ1-6; size: NA; DNA: TGCAGTGCTAGAGTCTCGGGGGTTCTATATAATTCACCCCTCCACTTT; CDR3: CSARVSGVLYNSPLHF
D: NA; V: TRBV7-2; J: TRBJ2-6; size: once; DNA: TGTGCCAGCAGCTTCGGAGGGAATGGGGCCAACGTCCTGACTTTC; CDR3: CASSFGGNGANVLTF
D: NA; V: TRBV20-1; J: TRBJ2-3; size: NA; DNA: TGCAGTGCTAGGCCCCGAAGTAGCATAGATACGCAGTATTTT; CDR3: CSARPRSSIDTQYF
D: TRBD1; V: TRBV10-3; J: TRBJ2-7; size: few; DNA: TGTGCCATCAGTGGACAGGGAGACTACGAGCAGTACTTC; CDR3: CAISGQGDYEQYF
D: NA; V: TRBV3-1; J: TRBJ2-1; size: few; DNA: TGTGCCAGCAGCCAAGATGCCCTAGCCCCCAATGAGCAGTTCTTC; CDR3: CASSQDALAPNEQFF
D: NA; V: TRBV20-1; J: TRBJ2-3; size: NA; DNA: TGCAGTGCTAGCCGGGTTGCGCTGAGCACAGATACGCAGTATTTT; CDR3: CSASRVALSTDTQYF
D: TRBD1; V: TRBV6-6; J: TRBJ1-2; size: NA; DNA: TGTGCCAGCAGACTATCTAGGGGGCTGAACTATGGCTACACCTTC; CDR3: CASRLSRGLNYGYTF